The following is a T cell receptor (beta chain) sequence with its context. The target antigen is unknown. The sample comes from a study of cytomegalovirus exposure and HLA in healthy donors. As for the study in general: From HLA-typed donors, an early data release held approximately 85 million unique TCRs. Findings and limits, study-wide: One variant, a missense change in DCLRE1C, was linked in a later analysis to TCR beta V- and J-gene trimming. Reported results showed that the classifier diagnosed cytomegalovirus status with high specificity and sensitivity. One cluster of highly shared sequence variants probably arose as a sequencing artifact.

The V and J ends lost 8 bases and 0 bases, in that order; junction bases with no gene match: 8. CDR1 and CDR2 (germline): SNHLY, FYNNEI. The CDR3 has 18 residues. Use of 60 Vbeta and 13 Jbeta primers characterized the PCR. The method was immunoSEQ multiplex PCR; TCRdb's version includes in-frame clones alone and lacks a portion of them. The sample yields 150,000 to 200,000 clones, roughly two thirds seen once. This clonotype was obtained from a woman younger than 35 in good health and CMV-seropositive. Input material: PBMCs. V and J are TRBV2 and TRBJ2-2; 14 bases agree with TRBD2. The chain's CDR3 is CASQKTGLAGANTGELFF. The CDR3 nucleotides are TGTGCCAGCCAGAAGACGGGACTAGCGGGGGCGAACACCGGGGAGCTGTTTTTT.